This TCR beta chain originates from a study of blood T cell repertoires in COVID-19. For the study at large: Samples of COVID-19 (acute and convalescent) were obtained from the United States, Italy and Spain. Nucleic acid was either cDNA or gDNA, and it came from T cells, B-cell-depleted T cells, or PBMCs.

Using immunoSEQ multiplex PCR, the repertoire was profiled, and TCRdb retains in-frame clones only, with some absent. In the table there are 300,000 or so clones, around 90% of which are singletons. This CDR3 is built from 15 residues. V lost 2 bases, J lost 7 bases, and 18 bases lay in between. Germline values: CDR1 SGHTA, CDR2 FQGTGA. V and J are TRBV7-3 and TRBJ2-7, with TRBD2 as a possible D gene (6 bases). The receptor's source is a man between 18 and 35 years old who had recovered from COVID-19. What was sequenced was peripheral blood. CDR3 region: CASSLDGGTSREQYF. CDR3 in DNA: TGTGCCAGCAGCTTAGATGGGGGGACCTCTCGGGAGCAGTACTTC.